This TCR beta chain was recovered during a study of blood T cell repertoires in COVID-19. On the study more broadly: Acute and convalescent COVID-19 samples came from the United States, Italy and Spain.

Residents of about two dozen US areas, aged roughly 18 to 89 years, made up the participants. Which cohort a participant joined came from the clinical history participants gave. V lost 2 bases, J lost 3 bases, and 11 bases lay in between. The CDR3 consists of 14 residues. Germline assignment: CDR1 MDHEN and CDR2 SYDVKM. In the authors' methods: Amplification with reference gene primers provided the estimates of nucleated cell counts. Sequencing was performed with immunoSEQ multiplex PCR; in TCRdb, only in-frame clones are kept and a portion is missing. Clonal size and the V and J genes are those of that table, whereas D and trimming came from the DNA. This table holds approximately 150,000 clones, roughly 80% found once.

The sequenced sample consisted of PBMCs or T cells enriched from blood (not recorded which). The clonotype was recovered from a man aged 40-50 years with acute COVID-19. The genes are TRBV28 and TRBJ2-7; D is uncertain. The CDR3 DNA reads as TGTGCCAGCAGTTTAGGCGGAATTTTCTACGAGCAGTACTTC. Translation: CASSLGGIFYEQYF.